This section outlines one T cell receptor (beta chain) sequence together with its context. The antigen is undetermined. This specimen comes from a study of blood T cells in healthy people across ages. The use of a sample-barcoded 5' primer and a J-beta primer mix characterized a second PCR of 7 to 11 cycles. MiXCR was run by TCRdb on the 5' RACE reads, yielding one entry per CDR3 protein. The sample has around 1,000,000 distinct CDR3 sequences, 35% to 40% seen once. General study findings and limits: Higher diversity, along with more naive CD4+ cells, distinguished long-lived donors from aged donors.

The CDR3 is made up of 11 amino acids. The V gene's germline CDR1 is DFQATT and CDR2 SNEGSKA (reference sequence). V was shortened by 4 bases and J by 3 bases, with 3 bases between the two germline ends. The source is a young man in good health. Source material: blood. The chain uses TRBV20-1 and TRBJ2-2; D is ambiguous. CDR3: CSAKDTGELFF. In DNA form, the CDR3 reads TGCAGTGCTAAGGACACCGGGGAGCTGTTTTTT.